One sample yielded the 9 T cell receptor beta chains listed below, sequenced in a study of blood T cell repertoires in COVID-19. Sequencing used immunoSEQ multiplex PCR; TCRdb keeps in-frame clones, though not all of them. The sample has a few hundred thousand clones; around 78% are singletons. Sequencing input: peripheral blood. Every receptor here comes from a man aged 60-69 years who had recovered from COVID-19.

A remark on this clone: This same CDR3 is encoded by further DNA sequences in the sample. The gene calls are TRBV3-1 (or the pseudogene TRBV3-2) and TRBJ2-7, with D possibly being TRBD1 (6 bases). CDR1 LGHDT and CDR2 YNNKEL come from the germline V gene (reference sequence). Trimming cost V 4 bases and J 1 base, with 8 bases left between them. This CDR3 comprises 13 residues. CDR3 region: CASSPRGSYEQYF. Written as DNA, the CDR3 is TGTGCCAGCAGCCCCAGGGGATCCTACGAGCAGTACTTC.

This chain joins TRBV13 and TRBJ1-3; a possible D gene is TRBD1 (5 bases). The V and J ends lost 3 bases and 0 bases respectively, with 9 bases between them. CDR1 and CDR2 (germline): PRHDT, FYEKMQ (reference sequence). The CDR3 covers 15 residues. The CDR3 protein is CASSFPRASGNTIYF. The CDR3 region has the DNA TGTGCCAGCAGCTTCCCCAGGGCCTCTGGAAACACCATATATTTT.

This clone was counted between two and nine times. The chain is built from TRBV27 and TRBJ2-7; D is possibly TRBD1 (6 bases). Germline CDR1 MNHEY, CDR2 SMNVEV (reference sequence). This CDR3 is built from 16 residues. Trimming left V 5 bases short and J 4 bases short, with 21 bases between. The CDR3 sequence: CASSDRTAVNIYEQYF. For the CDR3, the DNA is TGTGCCAGCAGTGACCGGACAGCGGTGAATATATACGAGCAGTACTTC.

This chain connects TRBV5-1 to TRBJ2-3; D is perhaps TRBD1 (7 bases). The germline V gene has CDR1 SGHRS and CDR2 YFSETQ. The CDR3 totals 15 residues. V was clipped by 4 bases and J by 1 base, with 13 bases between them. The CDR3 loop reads CASSAGGRGTDTQYF. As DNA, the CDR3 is TGCGCCAGCAGCGCAGGGGGGCGTGGCACAGATACGCAGTATTTT.

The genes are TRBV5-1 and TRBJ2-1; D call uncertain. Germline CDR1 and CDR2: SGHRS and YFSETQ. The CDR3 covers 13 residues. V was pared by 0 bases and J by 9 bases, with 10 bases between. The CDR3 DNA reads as TGCGCCAGCAGCTTGGATCTCTCGGGTGAGCAGTTCTTC. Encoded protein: CASSLDLSGEQFF.

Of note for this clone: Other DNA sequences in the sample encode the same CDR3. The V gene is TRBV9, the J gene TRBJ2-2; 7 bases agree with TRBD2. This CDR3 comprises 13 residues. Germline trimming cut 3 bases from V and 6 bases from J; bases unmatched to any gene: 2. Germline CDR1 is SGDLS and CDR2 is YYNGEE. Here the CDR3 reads CASSDRGAGELFF. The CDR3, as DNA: TGTGCCAGCAGCGATCGGGGGGCCGGGGAGCTGTTTTTT.

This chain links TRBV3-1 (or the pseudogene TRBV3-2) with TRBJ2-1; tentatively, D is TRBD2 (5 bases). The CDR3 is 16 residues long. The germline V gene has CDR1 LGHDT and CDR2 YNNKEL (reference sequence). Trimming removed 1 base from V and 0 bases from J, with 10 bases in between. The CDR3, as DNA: TGTGCCAGCAGCCAAGTCCCGGGGAGCTCCTACAATGAGCAGTTCTTC. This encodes CASSQVPGSSYNEQFF.

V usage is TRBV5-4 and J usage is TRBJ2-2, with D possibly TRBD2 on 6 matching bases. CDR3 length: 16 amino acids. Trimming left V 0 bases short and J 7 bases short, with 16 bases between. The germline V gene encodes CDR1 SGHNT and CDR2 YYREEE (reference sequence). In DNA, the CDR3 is TGTGCCAGCAGCTTGGACGTCGGAGGGCGGGGCGGGGAGCTGTTTTTT. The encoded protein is CASSLDVGGRGGELFF.

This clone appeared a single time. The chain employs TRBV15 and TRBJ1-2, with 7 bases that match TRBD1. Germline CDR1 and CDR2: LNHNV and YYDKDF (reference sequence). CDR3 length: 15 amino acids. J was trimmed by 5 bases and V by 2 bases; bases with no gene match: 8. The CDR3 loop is CATSRPGQVLYGYTF. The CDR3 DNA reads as TGTGCCACCAGCAGACCCGGACAGGTCCTTTATGGCTACACCTTC.